The present T cell receptor (beta chain) was sequenced within a study of CD8 T cells in Susac syndrome. V was trimmed by 1 base and J by 10 bases, leaving 8 bases between them. There are 12 residues in the CDR3. CDR1 and CDR2 from the germline V gene are SGHAT and FQNNGV. Random-hexamer reverse transcription was applied to about 0.45 to 1 ug RNA. The immunoSEQ assay covered 54 Vbeta and 13 Jbeta segments for CDR3. TCRdb re-called the immunoSEQ multiplex PCR reads through MiXCR, storing one row per CDR3 protein. Here the sample spans about 430,000 distinct CDR3 sequences, around 83% being singletons. The sample consisted of CD8+ T cells from PBMCs. V gene TRBV11-2 combines with J gene TRBJ2-1, with D uncertain. This TCR derives from a human donor with multiple sclerosis. CDR3 sequence: CASSLGHREQFF. CDR3 coding DNA: TGTGCCAGCAGCTTAGGACATCGCGAGCAGTTCTTC.